The clone carrying this T cell receptor (beta chain) was seen only once. The sample originates from a study of T cell clonotyping in hematopoietic cell transplantation. As for time point: recipient sample about 28 days before transplant, after cytoreduction. Some clones are missing from TCRdb's copy, which holds only in-frame ones; the method was immunoSEQ multiplex PCR. The data contain about 76,000 clones, about 96% of them singletons. This receptor was identified in a woman aged 50 to 65 with acute myeloid leukemia. Some clones in this sample may be carry-over from other donors' samples. Sequences were derived from peripheral blood mononuclear cells, sampled before stem cell transplant.

The DNA for the CDR3 is TGTGCCATACAGAACCCAGGGGGTGGGTACTACGAGCAGTACTTC. Translated, it gives CAIQNPGGGYYEQYF. V usage is TRBV6-1 and J usage is TRBJ2-7; 7 bases are shared with TRBD1. The CDR3 sequence is 15 residues long. Germline loops: CDR1 MNHNS, CDR2 SASEGT. V lost 10 bases and J lost 3; bases outside the gene matches: 15.